The present T cell receptor beta chain was sequenced within a study of cytotoxic CD8 clonotypes in ibrutinib-treated CLL. Study details: Across samples, productive templates numbered over 200,000 and productive rearrangements reached 80,000 to 95,000 on average. Study-level results: Sustained-remission and progressing patients had different sampling times.

Deep sequencing aimed at 1 in 200,000 to 1 in 1 million T cells' resolution. Data came from immunoSEQ multiplex PCR; TCRdb stores just in-frame clones and leaves some out. The repertoire has 150,000 to 200,000 clones, about 88% of them found once; the top ten carry over 2.5%. This clone came up once. What it binds is not known. CDR1 and CDR2 (germline): MNHEY, SVGAGI. This CDR3 has 15 amino acids. V shed 6 bases and J shed 3 bases, with 18 bases lying between them. The sequencing here drew on PBMCs, taken at disease progression, from a patient treated with ibrutinib. The clonotype was recovered from a human donor with chronic lymphocytic leukemia. The gene calls are TRBV6-5 and TRBJ2-7, with D maybe TRBD1 (6 bases). The CDR3 region is CASSPEDSADYEQYF. The CDR3 DNA reads as TGTGCCAGCAGCCCCGAGGACAGCGCTGACTACGAGCAGTACTTC.